The clone carrying this TCR beta chain was counted a few times. The antigen is not known. This record belongs to a study of beta chain features in type 1 diabetes. Study-wide findings and caveats: In all four CD4+ subsets, TCRB CDR3 length was significantly, moderately reduced in type 1 diabetes. A potential PCR bias toward shorter templates would be equal in patient and control samples. Among patients, naive, central memory and Treg TCRB repertoires appeared more similar than among healthy donors.

What was sequenced were expressed TCRB transcripts, since all of the isolated RNA had been reverse transcribed. Here immunoSEQ multiplex PCR was the method, and the copy in TCRdb shows in-frame clones only, minus some. The sample lists 900,000 or so clones, 15% to 20% occurring once. Sorting that relied on CD45RO/CCR7/CD25/CD127/CD95/CD27 yielded CD4+ naive, central memory, regulatory and stem cell-like memory cells. This CDR3 is 15 amino acids long. The chain has TRBV12-2 and TRBJ1-3. TRBV12-2 corresponds to a pseudogene. Source material: naive CD4+ T cells from blood. The sequence was collected from a young woman in good health. CDR3 DNA sequence: TGTGCAAGTCGCTTTGGGGGTAGCTCTGGAAACACCATATATTTT. Amino acid sequence: CASRFGGSSGNTIYF.